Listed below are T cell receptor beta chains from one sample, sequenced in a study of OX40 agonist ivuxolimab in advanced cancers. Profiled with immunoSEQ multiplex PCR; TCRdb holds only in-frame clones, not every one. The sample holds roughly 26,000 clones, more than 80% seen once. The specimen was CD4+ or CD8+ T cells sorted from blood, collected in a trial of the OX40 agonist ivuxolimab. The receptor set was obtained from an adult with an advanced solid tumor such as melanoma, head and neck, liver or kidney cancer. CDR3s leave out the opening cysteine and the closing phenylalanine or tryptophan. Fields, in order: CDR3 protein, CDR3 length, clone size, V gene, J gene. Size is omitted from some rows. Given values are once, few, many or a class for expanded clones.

CDR3: ASSVATLSGSLGGTGELF; length: 18; size: .; V: TRBV9; J: TRBJ2-2
CDR3: ASSYSWTGSGNTIY; length: 14; size: .; V: TRBV6-5; J: TRBJ1-3
CDR3: ASSPPDLYGYT; length: 11; size: .; V: TRBV18; J: TRBJ1-2
CDR3: ASSQEPRGGNQPQH; length: 14; size: .; V: TRBV4-1; J: TRBJ1-5
CDR3: ASSSTTGRANVLT; length: 13; size: .; V: TRBV5-8; J: TRBJ2-6
CDR3: ASSEGAANEKLF; length: 12; size: .; V: TRBV5-1; J: TRBJ1-4
CDR3: ACTTPGTSGTDTQY; length: 14; size: once; V: TRBV30; J: TRBJ2-3
CDR3: ASSSTGLSNQPQH; length: 13; size: .; V: TRBV5-1; J: TRBJ1-5
CDR3: ASSTTGTSANEQF; length: 13; size: .; V: TRBV5-1; J: TRBJ2-1
CDR3: ASSQDRPGSSTDTQY; length: 15; size: .; V: TRBV4-3; J: TRBJ2-3